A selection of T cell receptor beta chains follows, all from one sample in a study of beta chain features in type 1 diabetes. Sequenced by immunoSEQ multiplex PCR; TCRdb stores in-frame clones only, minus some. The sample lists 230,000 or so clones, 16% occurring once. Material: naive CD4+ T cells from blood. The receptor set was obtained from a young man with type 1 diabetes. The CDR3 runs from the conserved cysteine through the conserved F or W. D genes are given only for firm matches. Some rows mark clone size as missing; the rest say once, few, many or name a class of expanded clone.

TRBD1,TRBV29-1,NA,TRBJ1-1,TGCAGCCTGACTAACAGGGGGCTGGACACTGAAGCTTTCTTT,CSLTNRGLDTEAFF
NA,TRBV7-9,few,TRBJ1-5,TGTGCCAGCAGCGCAGACGCCGGGGACCAGCCCCAGCATTTT,CASSADAGDQPQHF
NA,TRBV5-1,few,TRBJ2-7,TGCGCCGAGTACCCCGCAGACCTCTACGAGCAGTACTTC,CAEYPADLYEQYF
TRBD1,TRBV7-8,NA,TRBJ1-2,TGTGCCAGCCAAGGACAGGGACGGGATGGCTACACCTTC,CASQGQGRDGYTF
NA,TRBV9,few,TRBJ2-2,TGTGCCAGCAGCGTACTGGGGCAGGCCGGGGAGCTGTTTTTT,CASSVLGQAGELFF
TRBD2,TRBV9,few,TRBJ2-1,TGTGCCAGCAGCGTAGGTAGCGGGAGGGTAAATGAGCAGTTCTTC,CASSVGSGRVNEQFF
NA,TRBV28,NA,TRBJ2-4,TGTGCCAGCAGCGTGCTGGAAATTCAGTACTTC,CASSVLEIQYF
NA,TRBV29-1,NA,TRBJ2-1,TGCAGCGTTGGATGGCTAGGAGGTAATGAGCAGTTCTTC,CSVGWLGGNEQFF
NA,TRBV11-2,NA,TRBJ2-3,TGTGCCAGCAGCTTATCGCAGGCCCTCACAGATACGCAGTATTTT,CASSLSQALTDTQYF
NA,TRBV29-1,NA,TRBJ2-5,TGCAGCGTTGAGGGTCGAGCCTCAAAAGAGACCCAGTACTTC,CSVEGRASKETQYF
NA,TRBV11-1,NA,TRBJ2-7,TGTGCCAGCAGCTTAGGGGTTGGAGGCTACGAGCAGTACTTC,CASSLGVGGYEQYF
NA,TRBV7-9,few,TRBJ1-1,TGTGCCAGCAGCTTAGCGGAGGGCCTTAACACTGAAGCTTTCTTT,CASSLAEGLNTEAFF
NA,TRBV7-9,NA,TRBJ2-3,TGTGCCAGCAGCTTAGCCGGGAGTACAGATACGCAGTATTTT,CASSLAGSTDTQYF
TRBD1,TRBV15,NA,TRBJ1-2,TGTGCCACCAGCAGAGAAGCGGGACAGGGGAGGGATGGCTACACCTTC,CATSREAGQGRDGYTF
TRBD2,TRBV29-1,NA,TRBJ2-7,TGCAGCGTTGCCCTCCGATTGGGGTCAGCGGGGGAGCAGTACTTC,CSVALRLGSAGEQYF
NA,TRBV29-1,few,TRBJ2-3,TGCAGCTCCACGGCTATAGCTAGCACAGATACGCAGTATTTT,CSSTAIASTDTQYF
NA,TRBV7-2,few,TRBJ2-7,TGTGCCAGCACCGATTTAGTGGGACTGCGCTACGAGCAGTACTTC,CASTDLVGLRYEQYF
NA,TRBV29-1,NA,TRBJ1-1,TGCAGCGTAGGAGGTAGGGCGAACACTGAAGCTTTCTTT,CSVGGRANTEAFF
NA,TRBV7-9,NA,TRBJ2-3,TGTGCCAGCAGCTTAGTGAAAGCTAGCGGCACAGATACGCAGTATTTT,CASSLVKASGTDTQYF
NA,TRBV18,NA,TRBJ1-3,TGTGCCAGCTCACCGGAGAGCTCTGGAAACACCATATATTTT,CASSPESSGNTIYF
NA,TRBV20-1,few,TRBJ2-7,TGCAGTGCTAGAGAGGTCTACGAGCAGTACTTC,CSAREVYEQYF
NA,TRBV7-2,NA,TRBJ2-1,TGTGCCAGCAGCACACGGGCTTTCGGTGAGCAGTTCTTC,CASSTRAFGEQFF
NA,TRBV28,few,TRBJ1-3,TGTGCCAGCAGTTCAGCACCTCTTAGCTCTGGAAACACCATATATTTT,CASSSAPLSSGNTIYF
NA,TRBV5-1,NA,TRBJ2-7,TGCGCCAGCAGCATACAGGGAGGCTCCTACGAGCAGTACTTC,CASSIQGGSYEQYF
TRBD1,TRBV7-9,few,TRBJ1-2,TGTGCCAGCAGCTTGATACAGGGGAGGGATGGCTACACCTTC,CASSLIQGRDGYTF
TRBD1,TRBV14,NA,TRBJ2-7,TGTGCCAGCAGCCTTGGATTGGTGAGGACAGGGGGTGAGGAGCAGTACTTC,CASSLGLVRTGGEEQYF
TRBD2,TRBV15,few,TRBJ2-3,TGTGCCACCTTAAGAGGTAGCGGGAGGGATACGCAGTATTTT,CATLRGSGRDTQYF
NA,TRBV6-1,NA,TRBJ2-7,TGTGCCAGCAGTGAAGCTGAACGCGAGCAGTACTTC,CASSEAEREQYF
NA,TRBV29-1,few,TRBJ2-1,TGCAGCGCCCGGGAGCCAAGGTCCTACAATGAGCAGTTCTTC,CSAREPRSYNEQFF
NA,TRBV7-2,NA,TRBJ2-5,TGTGCCAGCAGCTTAGGGCTAGCGCAAGAGACCCAGTACTTC,CASSLGLAQETQYF
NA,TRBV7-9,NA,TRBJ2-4,TGTGCCAGCAGCGAAGGACTGATTGAGGGAAACATTCAGTACTTC,CASSEGLIEGNIQYF
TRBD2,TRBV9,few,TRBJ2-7,TGTGCCAGCAGCGTCGGACTAGCGGGATCCTACGAGCAGTACTTC,CASSVGLAGSYEQYF
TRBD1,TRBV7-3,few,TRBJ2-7,TGTGCCAGCAGCCCGGGGACAGCCGAGCAGTACTTC,CASSPGTAEQYF
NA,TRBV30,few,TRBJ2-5,TGTGCCTGGAGTGTACCCAGTCAGGGGATGTACCAAGAGACCCAGTACTTC,CAWSVPSQGMYQETQYF
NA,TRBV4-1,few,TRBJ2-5,TGCGCCAGCAGCCAGTCCGACGGCCCGAGGGAGACCCAGTACTTC,CASSQSDGPRETQYF
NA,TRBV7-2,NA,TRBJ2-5,TGTGCCAGCAGCGCCTATGGCGGGCAAGAGACCCAGTACTTC,CASSAYGGQETQYF
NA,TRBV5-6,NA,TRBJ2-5,TGTGCCAGCAGCTTGGTAGCCGGCTTGGAGACCCAGTACTTC,CASSLVAGLETQYF
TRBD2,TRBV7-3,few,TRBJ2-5,TGTGCCAGCAAAAGGAGCGCTAGCGGGGAAGAGACCCAGTACTTC,CASKRSASGEETQYF
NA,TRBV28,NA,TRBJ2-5,TGTGCCAGCAGTTTAGGAGGGAGGGAGACCCAGTACTTC,CASSLGGRETQYF
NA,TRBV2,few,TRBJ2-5,TGTGCCAGCAGTGCTATGGCAGAGGAAGAGACCCAGTACTTC,CASSAMAEEETQYF
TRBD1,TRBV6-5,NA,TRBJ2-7,TGTGCCAGCAGTCGGACAGGCTCCTACGAGCAGTACTTC,CASSRTGSYEQYF
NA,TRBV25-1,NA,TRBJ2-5,TGTGCCAGGACCTCGGCAGGGGAGGACGAGACCCAGTACTTC,CARTSAGEDETQYF
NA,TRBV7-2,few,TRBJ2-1,TGTGCCAGCAGCTGGACCCAGAGCTCCTACAATGAGCAGTTCTTC,CASSWTQSSYNEQFF
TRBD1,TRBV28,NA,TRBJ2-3,TGTGCCAGCAGTAGACTCTCGAACAGGGGGCGAGCAGATACGCAGTATTTT,CASSRLSNRGRADTQYF
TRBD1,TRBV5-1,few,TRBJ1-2,TGCGCCAGCAGCGCGGGACAGACCAGCCAAAACTATGGCTACACCTTC,CASSAGQTSQNYGYTF
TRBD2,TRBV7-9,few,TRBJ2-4,TGTGCCAGCAGCTGGGGACTAGCGACAGAGAGGGACATTCAGTACTTC,CASSWGLATERDIQYF
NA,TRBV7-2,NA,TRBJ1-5,TGTGCCAGCAGCTTTTACAGTAATCAGCCCCAGCATTTT,CASSFYSNQPQHF
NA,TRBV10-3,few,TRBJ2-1,TGTGCCATCAGCCAAGAAAAACTCAATGAGCAGTTCTTC,CAISQEKLNEQFF
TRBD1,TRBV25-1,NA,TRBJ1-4,TGTGCCAGCTTCCACCTGTCGGTATTAGGGACAGGAGTCGAAAAACTGTTTTTT,CASFHLSVLGTGVEKLFF